The present T cell receptor (beta chain) was sequenced within a study of CXCR3-negative and CXCR3-positive naive CD8 T cells. Across the whole study: With about 1.5 +/- 0.3 million reads per library, the TRB reads numbered around 150 million in total.

General study points: In naive cells, CXCR3-negative and CXCR3-positive subsets had similar TRBV-TRBJ usage; memory cells differed. Post-cryopreservation CXCR3 expression was partly diminished, and the bulk of assays employed fresh PBMCs.

The CDR3 is 15 residues long. Germline CDR1 SGDLS, CDR2 YYNGEE. Comment on this clonotype: Its target is not known.

The study made its TRB cDNA libraries by 5' RACE, adding UMI labels. TCRdb reworked the 5' RACE reads into one entry per CDR3 protein, no DNA. The repertoire table contains about 62,000 distinct CDR3 sequences. The chain couples TRBV9 to TRBJ2-1; TCRdb reports TRBD2, a call that lacks DNA to check it against. The receptor comes from a human donor in good health. Some clones in this sample may be carry-over from other donors' samples. The source material was naive CXCR3- CD8+ T cells from blood. Subset specified: CD45RO-CCR7+CD27+CD95- naive CD8+ T cells lacking CXCR3 (TNR3-). CDR3 residues: CASSVTSGANNEQFF.